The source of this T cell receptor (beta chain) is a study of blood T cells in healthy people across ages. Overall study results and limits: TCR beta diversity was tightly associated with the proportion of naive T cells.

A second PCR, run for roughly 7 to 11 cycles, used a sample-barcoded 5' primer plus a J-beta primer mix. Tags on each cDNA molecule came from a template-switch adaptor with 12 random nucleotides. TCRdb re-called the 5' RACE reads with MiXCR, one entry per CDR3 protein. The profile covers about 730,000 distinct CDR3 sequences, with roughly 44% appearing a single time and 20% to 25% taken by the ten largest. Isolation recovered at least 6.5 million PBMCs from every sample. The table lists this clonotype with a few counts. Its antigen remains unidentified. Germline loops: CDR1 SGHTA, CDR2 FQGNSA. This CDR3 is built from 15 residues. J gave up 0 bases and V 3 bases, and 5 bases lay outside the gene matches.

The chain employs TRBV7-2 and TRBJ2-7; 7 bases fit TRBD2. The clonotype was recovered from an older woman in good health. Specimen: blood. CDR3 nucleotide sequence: TGTGCCAGCAGCTTTACTAGCGTAAGCTCCTACGAGCAGTACTTC. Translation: CASSFTSVSSYEQYF.